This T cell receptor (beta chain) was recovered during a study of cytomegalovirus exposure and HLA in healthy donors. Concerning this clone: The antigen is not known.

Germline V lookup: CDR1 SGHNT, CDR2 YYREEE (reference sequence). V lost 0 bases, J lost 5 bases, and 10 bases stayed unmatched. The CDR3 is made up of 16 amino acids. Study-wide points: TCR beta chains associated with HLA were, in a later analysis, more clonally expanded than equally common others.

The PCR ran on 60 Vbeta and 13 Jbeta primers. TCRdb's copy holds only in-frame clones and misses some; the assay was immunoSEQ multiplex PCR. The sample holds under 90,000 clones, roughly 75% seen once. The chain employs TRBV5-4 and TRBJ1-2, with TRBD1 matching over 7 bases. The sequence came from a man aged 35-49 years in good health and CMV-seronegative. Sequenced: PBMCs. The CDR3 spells CASSLGGGSDVYGYTF. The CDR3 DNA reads TGTGCCAGCAGCTTGGGAGGGGGCAGTGATGTTTATGGCTACACCTTC.